This is a list of T cell receptor beta chains from one sample in a study of blood T cell repertoires in COVID-19. Sequencing used immunoSEQ multiplex PCR; TCRdb keeps in-frame clones, though not all of them. The table has around 230,000 clones, 75% to 90% seen once. Sequenced sample: PBMCs or T cells enriched from blood (not recorded which). These receptors all stem from a man aged 40-50 years who had recovered from COVID-19. The CDR3 runs from the conserved cysteine through the conserved F or W. Fields, in order: D gene, V gene, clone size, J gene, CDR3 DNA, CDR3 protein. The D gene is left open where the match is weak. For some rows the clone size is stated as once, few or many, or as a class when expanded; others skip it.

>-|TRBV4-1|-|TRBJ2-7
TGCGCCAGCAGCCAAGATGACGGAGACTACGAGCAGTACTTC
CASSQDDGDYEQYF
>TRBD1|TRBV19|-|TRBJ2-1
TGTGCCAGTAGCATCGACAGGGTCCAAAATGAGCAGTTCTTC
CASSIDRVQNEQFF
>-|TRBV5-1|-|TRBJ2-1
TGCGCCAGCAGCGACCGAGGGGGTTACACCTACAATGAGCAGTTCTTC
CASSDRGGYTYNEQFF
>TRBD1|TRBV12-5|-|TRBJ1-6
TGTGCTAGTGGAATGGACAGGGAGAATTCACCCCTCCACTTT
CASGMDRENSPLHF
>TRBD2|TRBV9|-|TRBJ2-1
TGTGCCAGCAGCGTAGGAGGTCTAGCGGGAGTGGGTGAGCAGTTCTTC
CASSVGGLAGVGEQFF
>-|TRBV11-2|-|TRBJ2-5
TGTGCCAGCAGCGCGGGGCTTCAAGAGACCCAGTACTTC
CASSAGLQETQYF
>TRBD2|TRBV20-1|-|TRBJ2-1
TGCAGTGCTAGTCCTAGCGGGAGGGCCTTGGGTGAGCAGTTCTTC
CSASPSGRALGEQFF
>-|TRBV18|few|TRBJ1-2
TGTGCCAGCTCCCAGACGCAGGGAATGAATGGCTACACCTTC
CASSQTQGMNGYTF
>-|TRBV6-5|few|TRBJ1-2
TGTGCCAGCACCAACGGGTTCTATGGCTACACCTTC
CASTNGFYGYTF
>TRBD2|TRBV5-1|-|TRBJ2-1
TGCGCCAGCAGCTTAGGAGCGGGAGAAATTGAGCAGTTCTTC
CASSLGAGEIEQFF
>-|TRBV7-6|-|TRBJ2-3
TGTGCCAGCAGCCACGGACTCACGCAGTATTTT
CASSHGLTQYF
>-|TRBV6-5|-|TRBJ1-1
TGTGCCAGCAGTTACTCGCCCGAAGGGGTGACCACTGAAGCTTTCTTT
CASSYSPEGVTTEAFF
>-|TRBV5-8|-|TRBJ2-7
TGTGCCAGCAGCTTGGGAGTGGGACTGACCTACGAGCAGTACTTC
CASSLGVGLTYEQYF
>-|TRBV7-8|-|TRBJ1-4
TGTGCCAGCAGCTTCTCGACAGTGACGGGAAAACTGTTTTTT
CASSFSTVTGKLFF
>TRBD1|TRBV19|-|TRBJ2-7
TGTGCCAGTAGTATAGCGGTGACAGGGGCCTACGAGCAGTACTTC
CASSIAVTGAYEQYF
>TRBD1|TRBV30|-|TRBJ1-1
TGTGCCTGGACCAGACAGGGAGCTGAAGCTTTCTTT
CAWTRQGAEAFF
>TRBD1|TRBV2|-|TRBJ2-1
TGTGCCAGCAGTGAAGGGACAGGGGGAGGGAATGAGCAGTTCTTC
CASSEGTGGGNEQFF
>-|TRBV9|-|TRBJ1-2
TGTGCCAGCAGCGCCCATGAGGATGGCTACACCTTC
CASSAHEDGYTF
>-|TRBV6-5|-|TRBJ1-1
TGTGCCAGCAGTTACAATTACTGGAACACTGAAGCTTTCTTT
CASSYNYWNTEAFF
>-|TRBV28|-|TRBJ1-2
TGTGCCAGCGGGGGAGGGGACTATGGCTACACCTTC
CASGGGDYGYTF
>TRBD2|TRBV10-2|-|TRBJ2-5
TGCGCCAGCAGAGGAGCGGGAGGGCCAAAAGAGACCCAGTACTTC
CASRGAGGPKETQYF
>-|TRBV11-2|-|TRBJ2-1
TGTGCCAGCAGCCCAGGGGAAGCGGGGGAGCAGTTCTTC
CASSPGEAGEQFF
>-|TRBV12-5|-|TRBJ2-1
TGTGCTAGTGGTTTGGTACTTGGTACCTCCTACAATGAGCAGTTCTTC
CASGLVLGTSYNEQFF
>-|TRBV5-1|-|TRBJ1-1
TGCGCCAGCAGCTCAGGTGGGTCGAACACTGAAGCTTTCTTT
CASSSGGSNTEAFF
>-|TRBV5-1|once|TRBJ2-5
TGCGCCAGCAGCTCCATTCTAGTACCTCAAGAGACCCAGTACTTC
CASSSILVPQETQYF
>TRBD1|TRBV7-9|once|TRBJ1-1
TGTGCCAGCAGCACTGGACAGGGGGGTATTGAAGCTTTCTTT
CASSTGQGGIEAFF
>-|TRBV5-8|-|TRBJ1-3
TGTGCCAGCAGCTTGGGACAGTCCCCAGGAAACACCATATATTTT
CASSLGQSPGNTIYF
>-|TRBV6-4|-|TRBJ1-2
TGTGCCAGCAGCCCTAAGGCGGGCTATGGCTACACCTTC
CASSPKAGYGYTF
>-|TRBV5-5|-|TRBJ1-1
TGTGCCAGCAGCTTTGTACAGGGCTCTGAAGCTTTCTTT
CASSFVQGSEAFF
>-|TRBV24-1|-|TRBJ2-1
TGTGCCACCAGTGATTTGAGGGCTGGGGGGACCTACAATGAGCAGTTCTTC
CATSDLRAGGTYNEQFF
>TRBD1|TRBV5-4|-|TRBJ1-3
TGTGCCAGCAGCTCACAGGGGTCTGGAAACACCATATATTTT
CASSSQGSGNTIYF
>TRBD2|TRBV5-1|-|TRBJ2-1
TGCGCCAGCAGCTTTACTAGCGGGAGTTACAATGAGCAGTTCTTC
CASSFTSGSYNEQFF
>-|TRBV5-1|-|TRBJ1-6
TGCGCCAGCAGCTTACGAACAGAGCATAGCTCCTATAATTCACCCCTCCACTTT
CASSLRTEHSSYNSPLHF
>TRBD1|TRBV11-2|-|TRBJ2-7
TGTGCCAGCAGTTGGTCGACAGGGTCCACCTACGAGCAGTACTTC
CASSWSTGSTYEQYF
>TRBD2|TRBV5-1|-|TRBJ2-3
TGCGCCAGCGGCCCTATAGCGAGCGGGGCCGATACGCAGTATTTT
CASGPIASGADTQYF